These 21 T cell receptor beta chains originate from one sample sequenced in a study of T cell repertoires in ileal Crohn's disease. The table came from immunoSEQ multiplex PCR; TCRdb's copy has only in-frame clones and leaves some out. The table lists more than 11,000 clones, around 84% of them singletons. Material: ileal tissue. These receptors originate from an adult with Crohn's disease.

Worth noting for this clone: Additional DNA sequences in this sample encode the identical CDR3. The rearrangement links TRBV6-1 to TRBJ2-3; unclear D gene. V dropped 3 bases and J dropped 6 bases, with 7 bases sitting between them. From germline, CDR1 is MNHNS and CDR2 SASEGT. The CDR3 has 12 residues. The DNA of the CDR3 is TGTGCCAGCAGTGAGGCCGGGGATACGCAGTATTTT. As protein: CASSEAGDTQYF.

The chain combines TRBV28 with TRBJ1-5, with TRBD1 matching 8 bases. The CDR3 is 14 residues long. The V gene end was trimmed by 8 bases and the J gene end by 2 bases; junction bases not matched to a gene: 5. The germline gives CDR1 MDHEN, CDR2 SYDVKM. The CDR3 DNA reads TGTGCCAGCCGGGACAGGCTGGGCAATCAGCCCCAGCATTTT. Translating it yields CASRDRLGNQPQHF.

The rearrangement uses TRBV5-1 and TRBJ2-1; TRBD2 aligns across 7 bases. CDR3 size: 16 residues. V was pared by 3 bases and J by 4 bases, with 10 bases of the junction left unmatched. The germline V gene encodes CDR1 SGHRS and CDR2 YFSETQ. DNA of the CDR3: TGCGCCAGCAGCTACCGCTCTAGCGGACCGTACAATGAGCAGTTCTTC. Translated: CASSYRSSGPYNEQFF.

This clone has just a few counts. Distinct nucleotide sequences in the sample also encode this CDR3. This chain links TRBV5-1 with TRBJ1-5; D is possibly TRBD1 (5 bases). The CDR3 has 13 residues. The germline V and J ends were trimmed by 1 base and 5 bases, with 7 bases remaining between them. Per the germline V gene, CDR1 is SGHRS and CDR2 is YFSETQ. DNA of the CDR3: TGCGCCAGCAGCTTGAGGGGTGATCAGCCCCAGCATTTT. This sequence encodes CASSLRGDQPQHF.

The V call is TRBV28, the J call TRBJ1-1, with D unclear. The germline V and J ends were trimmed by 5 bases and 2 bases, with 15 bases remaining between them. Looked up from germline, CDR1 is MDHEN and CDR2 is SYDVKM. The CDR3 is 15 amino acids. The CDR3 region is CASSPRRGFNTEAFF. The CDR3 bases are TGTGCCAGCAGTCCTCGGAGAGGCTTTAACACTGAAGCTTTCTTT.

This chain links TRBV5-4 with TRBJ2-2, with D possibly matching TRBD1 (5 bases). This CDR3 has 14 amino acids. Per the germline V gene, CDR1 is SGHNT and CDR2 is YYREEE (reference sequence). Trimming shortened V by 4 bases and J by 3 bases, and 10 bases separated the two germline ends. Here the CDR3 reads CASSVDTYTGELFF. The DNA of the CDR3 is TGTGCCAGCAGCGTGGACACCTACACCGGGGAGCTGTTTTTT.

The gene calls are TRBV5-1 and TRBJ2-7; 10 positions agree with TRBD2. Per germline, CDR1 SGHRS and CDR2 YFSETQ. The CDR3 covers 16 residues. The V and J ends lost 4 bases and 2 bases, in that order; junction bases with no gene match: 9. CDR3 in amino acids: CASSPKTSGLTYEQYF. The CDR3 DNA is TGCGCCAGCAGCCCGAAGACTAGCGGGTTGACCTACGAGCAGTACTTC. The variable domain in full, completed from reference TRBV5-1 and TRBJ2-7, reads KAGVTQTPRYLIKTRGQQVTLSCSPISGHRSVSWYQQTPGQGLQFLFEYFSETQRNKGNFPGRFSGRQFSNSRSEMNVSTLELGDSALYLCASSPKTSGLTYEQYFGPGTRLTVT.

The chain recombines TRBV30 with TRBJ1-1; a weak D match, TRBD1 (5 bases). Germline V CDR1 and CDR2: GTSNPN, SVGIG (reference sequence). The V gene lost 2 bases and the J gene lost 2 bases, with 9 bases spanning the gap. The CDR3 runs to 13 residues. CDR3 coding DNA: TGTGCCTGGAGTCGGGGGGATAACACTGAAGCTTTCTTT. Translating gives CAWSRGDNTEAFF.

A single count supports this clone. This rearrangement joins TRBV11-3 to TRBJ2-1, with 13 positions matching TRBD2. The CDR3 consists of 17 residues. Germline V gives CDR1 SGHNT, CDR2 YENEEA. Trimming removed 1 base from V and 6 bases from J; junction bases left unmatched: 6. CDR3: CASSLGVLAGGPNEQFF. As DNA, the CDR3 is TGTGCCAGCAGCTTAGGCGTACTAGCGGGAGGGCCCAATGAGCAGTTCTTC.

The chain has TRBV5-1 and TRBJ2-6; no clear D. Germline loops: CDR1 SGHRS, CDR2 YFSETQ. The V gene lost 4 bases and the J gene lost 1 base, with 12 bases spanning the gap. This CDR3 is built from 16 residues. The CDR3 protein is CASSPLLASGANVLTF. In DNA, the CDR3 is TGCGCCAGCAGCCCCTTGCTGGCTTCTGGGGCCAACGTCCTGACTTTC.

This clone was seen more than once but under ten times. Here the CDR3 DNA reads TGTGCCAGCAGCCGAACAGGGGGCAGGGATGAAAAACTGTTTTTT. This translates into CASSRTGGRDEKLFF. The V gene is TRBV7-8, the J gene TRBJ1-4; the match to TRBD1 covers 9 bases. Per the germline V gene, CDR1 is SGHVS and CDR2 is FQNEAQ. CDR3 length equals 15 residues. The V gene end was trimmed by 5 bases and the J gene end by 6 bases; junction bases not matched to a gene: 7.

The chain combines TRBV5-5 with TRBJ1-1, with a weak D call TRBD1 (6 bases). This CDR3 has 13 residues. V lost 0 bases to trimming and J lost 4 bases, with 7 bases between them. Germline V gene sequence: CDR1 SGHKS, CDR2 YYEKEE (reference sequence). In nucleotides, the CDR3 is TGTGCCAGCAGCTTGGACAGGGTCACTGAAGCTTTCTTT. Amino acid sequence: CASSLDRVTEAFF.

The rearrangement joins TRBV11-2 to TRBJ2-7, with 10 bases matching TRBD1. The CDR3 extends over 16 amino acids. Germline CDR1 and CDR2: SGHAT and FQNNGV. V shed 4 bases and J 1 base; nucleotides not matched to a gene: 7. The CDR3 DNA follows: TGTGCCAGCAGCTCGCTGGGACAGGGGACTTCCTACGAGCAGTACTTC. This codes for CASSSLGQGTSYEQYF.

This clone is a singleton in its sample. J is TRBJ2-5 and V is TRBV13, with TRBD2 as a possible D gene (7 bases). The CDR3 runs 15 residues. CDR1 is PRHDT and CDR2 is FYEKMQ in the germline V gene (reference sequence). The V gene lost 2 bases and the J gene lost 5 bases, with 15 bases spanning the gap. In DNA, the CDR3 is TGTGCCAGCAGCTTACGTGGGGGGGCCAGGGAGACCCAGTACTTC. Translation: CASSLRGGARETQYF.

This clone is labeled as large (0.1 to 1%). The rearrangement joins TRBV6-6 to TRBJ2-3, with TRBD1 matching over 11 bases. CDR1 and CDR2 (germline): MNHNY, SVGAGI (reference sequence). J was trimmed by 5 bases and V by 8 bases; bases with no gene match: 9. The CDR3 runs to 15 residues. The DNA of the CDR3 is TGTGCCAGCCTCACGGACAGGGGGCGCATAGATACGCAGTATTTT. This sequence encodes CASLTDRGRIDTQYF.

The chain joins TRBV25-1 to TRBJ2-3, with 8 bases that match TRBD2. The germline V gene has CDR1 MGHDK and CDR2 SYGVNS. The J segment lost 7 bases and the V segment lost 8 bases, leaving 11 bases of the junction unmatched. The CDR3 runs to 14 residues. The CDR3 loop reads CASSGLGQTNTQYF. In DNA form, the CDR3 reads TGTGCCAGCTCGGGACTAGGACAAACTAATACGCAGTATTTT. The full variable domain, completed using reference TRBV25-1 and TRBJ2-3, is EADIYQTPRYLVIGTGKKITLECSQTMGHDKMYWYQQDPGMELHLIHYSYGVNSTEKGDLSSESTVSRIRTEHFPLTLESARPSHTSQYLCASSGLGQTNTQYFGPGTRLTVL.

The chain recombines TRBV6-1 with TRBJ1-4; 7 bases align to TRBD1. Unmatched junction bases numbered 5, after V lost 2 bases and J lost 5 bases. The germline CDR1 and CDR2 sequences are MNHNS and SASEGT. The CDR3 spans 15 residues. CDR3 nucleotide sequence: TGTGCCAGCAGTGAATTTGGGACAGTAAATGAAAAACTGTTTTTT. It codes for CASSEFGTVNEKLFF.

In this sample, this clone turned up once. The chain carries TRBV5-1 and TRBJ2-7; 8 nucleotides line up with TRBD1. The CDR3 is made up of 16 amino acids. Germline V lookup: CDR1 SGHRS, CDR2 YFSETQ. With 0 bases clipped from V and 7 bases from J, the junction kept 12 bases outside the gene matches. The CDR3 protein is CASSLGLDRVGLEQYF. As DNA, the CDR3 is TGCGCCAGCAGCTTGGGATTGGACAGGGTAGGATTGGAGCAGTACTTC.

In this sample, this clone turned up a few times. This chain uses TRBV10-1 with TRBJ1-1; 9 nucleotides agree with TRBD1. V gave up 4 bases and J gave up 5 bases; unmatched junction bases: 8. This CDR3 is built from 15 residues. Germline CDR1 and CDR2: WNHNN and SYGVQD (reference sequence). CDR3 sequence (DNA): TGCGCCAGCAGTGGTACACAGGGGGCAGAGACTGAAGCTTTCTTT. This codes for CASSGTQGAETEAFF.

This clone occurred once. The genes are TRBV27 and TRBJ2-7; the D gene is possibly TRBD2 (6 bases). Between the trimmed V and J ends, which lost 3 bases and 2 bases, there was a span of 11 bases. The CDR3 is made up of 14 amino acids. Germline V gives CDR1 MNHEY, CDR2 SMNVEV (reference sequence). CDR3 sequence reads: CASSLEGRTYEQYF. DNA for the CDR3: TGTGCCAGCAGTTTGGAGGGTAGGACCTACGAGCAGTACTTC.

Only a few counts were recorded for this clone. This chain links TRBV9 with TRBJ2-1; D is unresolved. Per germline, CDR1 SGDLS and CDR2 YYNGEE. There are 16 residues in the CDR3. The ends were cut back, 0 bases at V and 0 bases at J, with 10 bases in the middle. CDR3 loop: CASSVAVDISYNEQFF. The CDR3 bases are TGTGCCAGCAGCGTAGCGGTTGACATCTCCTACAATGAGCAGTTCTTC.